A single sample is the source of the 9 T cell receptor beta chains below, sequenced in a study of T cell responses to AZD1222 COVID-19 vaccine. Some clones are missing from TCRdb's copy, which holds only in-frame ones; the method was immunoSEQ multiplex PCR. The sample has roughly 190,000 clones; approximately 94% are singletons. Sample: peripheral blood, taken 28 days after the second dose of the MenACWY control vaccine. The source of these receptors is an adult who received the MenACWY meningococcal vaccine as a control.

The chain combines TRBV27 with TRBJ2-1, with a weak D call TRBD2 (6 bases). Per germline, CDR1 MNHEY and CDR2 SMNVEV (reference sequence). This CDR3 region has 15 residues. V lost 2 bases and J lost 2, with 10 bases in between. CDR3 sequence: CASSLVAETYNEQFF. The CDR3 DNA reads as TGTGCCAGCAGTTTAGTAGCGGAAACCTACAATGAGCAGTTCTTC.

Only one count was recorded for this clone. This chain uses TRBV15 with TRBJ1-1; weak D call: TRBD1 (6 bases). The germline V and J ends were trimmed by 4 bases and 7 bases, with 19 bases remaining between them. Germline CDR1 LNHNV, CDR2 YYDKDF (reference sequence). CDR3 length: 15 amino acids. CDR3 amino acids: CATSTREGTRDEAFF. CDR3 in DNA: TGTGCCACCAGCACCCGGGAGGGGACAAGGGATGAAGCTTTCTTT.

The genes are TRBV5-1 and TRBJ2-1, with 8 bases that match TRBD2. CDR3 length: 16 amino acids. Trimming at V came to 5 bases and at J to 1 base, leaving 8 bases not matched to a gene. CDR1 is SGHRS, CDR2 YFSETQ, per germline. The CDR3 DNA is TGCGCCAGCAGTAGCGGGATAGGCCGATCCTACAATGAGCAGTTCTTC. The encoded protein is CASSSGIGRSYNEQFF.

V and J are TRBV5-1 and TRBJ1-1; tentative D call: TRBD1 (5 bases). CDR3 length equals 13 residues. Germline V lookup: CDR1 SGHRS, CDR2 YFSETQ. V was clipped by 6 bases and J by 4 bases, with 13 bases between them. The CDR3 nucleotides read TGCGCCAGCACAGGGAAGGCTAGCACTGAAGCTTTCTTT. It is translated as CASTGKASTEAFF.

The chain carries TRBV5-1 and TRBJ2-3; unclear D gene. The CDR3 covers 13 residues. Between the trimmed V and J ends, which lost 4 bases and 7 bases, there was a span of 13 bases. Germline V CDR1 and CDR2: SGHRS, YFSETQ. CDR3 sequence: CASSPFGGYTQYF. Here the CDR3 DNA reads TGCGCCAGCAGCCCCTTTGGTGGGTATACGCAGTATTTT.

The chain uses TRBV7-2 and TRBJ1-5; maybe TRBD1 (6 bases). V was cut by 5 bases and J by 9 bases, with 11 bases left in between. The CDR3 covers 12 residues. The germline CDR1 and CDR2 sequences are SGHTA and FQGNSA. The CDR3 protein is CASSVQGRPQHF. CDR3 in DNA: TGTGCCAGCAGCGTACAGGGACGGCCCCAGCATTTT.

The V call is TRBV28, the J call TRBJ2-7, with D unresolved. The CDR3 covers 13 residues. Trimming cost V 2 bases and J 3 bases, with 8 bases left between them. Germline V CDR1 and CDR2: MDHEN, SYDVKM. The CDR3 DNA is TGTGCCAGCAGTTTACCCTGGGGCTACGAGCAGTACTTC. Protein product: CASSLPWGYEQYF.

J is TRBJ1-1 and V is TRBV12-5, with unresolved D. Germline loops: CDR1 LGHNT, CDR2 FRNRAP. The CDR3 length is 11 residues. With 3 bases removed from V and 8 bases from J, the gap between germline ends came to 7 bases. Here the CDR3 reads CASGLLTEAFF. The CDR3 region has the DNA TGTGCTAGTGGTTTACTGACAGAAGCTTTCTTT.

The V gene is TRBV18, the J gene TRBJ1-2, with D hard to call. Trimming stripped 4 bases from V and 3 bases from J, with 12 bases between. The germline CDR1 and CDR2 sequences are KGHSH and LQKENI. The CDR3 loop spans 14 amino acids. Here the CDR3 DNA reads TGTGCCAGCTCACTCCCAACAGCCGACTATGGCTACACCTTC. This codes for CASSLPTADYGYTF.